Following are 25 T cell receptor beta chains from one sample sequenced in a study of T cells in Graves' hyperthyroidism and ophthalmopathy. TCR beta CDR3 sequences were amplified from RNA transcripts. HTBI primers were the set used in a first-round RT-PCR of the TCR CDR3. Using its own MiXCR run on the multiplex PCR reads, TCRdb lists one record per CDR3 protein. The table includes 600,000 to 700,000 distinct CDR3 sequences, 45% detected once. Sequencing was performed on peripheral blood or thyroid tissue (not recorded which). These receptors all stem from an adult man with Graves' disease, either hyperthyroidism or ophthalmopathy (not recorded which).

The chain combines TRBV6-5 with TRBJ1-1; possible D gene TRBD1, 5 bases. Between the trimmed V and J ends, which lost 4 bases and 4 bases, there was a span of 13 bases. CDR1 and CDR2 from the germline V gene are MNHEY and SVGAGI. This CDR3 contains 14 residues. This CDR3 reads CASSFPGPFTEAFF. CDR3 in DNA: TGTGCCAGCAGTTTTCCGGGACCCTTCACTGAAGCTTTCTTT.

V usage is TRBV7-9 and J usage is TRBJ2-2; the D gene is possibly TRBD2 (6 bases). The V gene's germline CDR1 is SEHNR and CDR2 FQNEAQ (reference sequence). Between the trimmed V and J ends, which lost 5 bases and 4 bases, there was a span of 17 bases. The CDR3 consists of 16 residues. CDR3 region: CASSITSSVFTGELFF. CDR3 DNA: TGTGCCAGCAGCATCACTAGCTCCGTTTTCACCGGGGAGCTGTTTTTT. The full variable domain, with the rest looked up from reference TRBV7-9 and TRBJ2-2, is DTGVSQNPRHKITKRGQNVTFRCDPISEHNRLYWYRQTLGQGPEFLTYFQNEAQLEKSRLLSDRFSAERPKGSFSTLEIQRTEQGDSAMYLCASSITSSVFTGELFFGEGSRLTVL.

The sample holds a few counts of this clonotype. This chain joins TRBV20-1 and TRBJ2-5; D may be TRBD1 or TRBD2 (6 bases each). The V end lost 0 bases, the J end lost 6 bases, and 20 bases lay between the germline ends. The germline V gene has CDR1 DFQATT and CDR2 SNEGSKA (reference sequence). The CDR3 length is 16 residues. CDR3 bases: TGCAGTGCTAGAGATGGTCGGGGGCAGGGCGTGAAGACCCAGTACTTC. Amino acids: CSARDGRGQGVKTQYF.

About this clonotype: This may be a read error, as it is one base from a much larger clone. The chain couples TRBV7-3 to TRBJ1-2, with 7 bases aligning to TRBD1. CDR1 is SGHTA, CDR2 FQGTGA, per germline. The CDR3 is made up of 12 amino acids. Trimming at V came to 5 bases and at J to 7 bases, leaving 4 bases not matched to a gene. The CDR3 region is CASSADRVGYTF. Written as DNA, the CDR3 is TGTGCCAGCAGCGCCGACAGGGTTGGCTACACCTTC.

This rearrangement joins TRBV6-9 to TRBJ2-2; D is uncertain. The CDR3 loop spans 14 amino acids. The V and J ends lost 3 bases and 4 bases respectively, with 9 bases between them. From germline, CDR1 is MNHGY and CDR2 SVAAGI. The CDR3 DNA reads TGTGCCAGCAGTTACTCGGGCACCACCGGGGAGCTGTTTTTT. It codes for CASSYSGTTGELFF.

This clonotype has more than one count but fewer than ten. This chain joins TRBV12-3 or TRBV12-4 and TRBJ1-2, with 7 bases identical to TRBD1. CDR3 length: 12 residues. J gave up 10 bases and V 1 base, and 3 bases lay outside the gene matches. In DNA form, the CDR3 reads TGTGCCAGCAGTTTAGGACAGGGCGACTACACCTTC. This codes for CASSLGQGDYTF.

This chain joins TRBV11-2 and TRBJ1-4, with TRBD1 as a possible D gene (5 bases). Trimming cost V 7 bases and J 7 bases, with 22 bases left between them. This CDR3 region has 16 residues. CDR1 and CDR2 (germline): SGHAT, FQNNGV. The CDR3 protein is CASTALVIWGPEKLFF. The CDR3 DNA sequence: TGTGCCAGCACCGCCCTCGTGATCTGGGGCCCTGAAAAACTGTTTTTT.

In this sample, this clonotype turned up many times. This chain connects TRBV19 to TRBJ1-5; 7 positions agree with TRBD1. The CDR3 totals 13 residues. Germline V gene data show CDR1 as LNHDA and CDR2 as SQIVND (reference sequence). Germline trimming cut 8 bases from V and 1 base from J; bases unmatched to any gene: 2. The CDR3 nucleotides read TGTGCCAGTGGGACAGAAAGCAATCAGCCCCAGCATTTT. It codes for CASGTESNQPQHF.

In this sample, this clonotype turned up once. Since the CDR3 does not end with the conserved phenylalanine or tryptophan, this likely comes from a read error. The V and J genes are TRBV19 and TRBJ1-6; a weak D match, TRBD1 (6 bases). With 7 bases removed from V and 6 bases from J, the gap between germline ends came to 10 bases. The CDR3 runs to 13 residues. The germline V gene has CDR1 LNHDA and CDR2 SQIVND (reference sequence). Here the CDR3 DNA reads TGTGCCAGTAAGACAGGTTTTAATTCACCCCTCCACCTT. This gives the protein CASKTGFNSPLHL.

This clonotype was seen just once. This chain connects TRBV10-3 to TRBJ2-5, with 7 bases that match TRBD1. V was pared by 6 bases and J by 3 bases, with 10 bases of the junction left unmatched. The CDR3 has 15 amino acids. In germline, CDR1 is ENHRY, CDR2 SYGVKD. The CDR3 reads CAISLSQGTEETQYF. The CDR3 region has the DNA TGTGCCATCAGCTTATCTCAGGGGACAGAAGAGACCCAGTACTTC.

Regarding this clonotype: A much larger clone lies one base from this, so it may be a read error. The DNA is omitted, as the CDR3 cannot be located on it reliably, and the CDR3 follows TCRdb's listing. The gene calls are TRBV12-3 or TRBV12-4 and TRBJ1-1. The CDR3 spans 16 amino acids, including both terminal residues. This CDR3 reads CAISPTQVGLGTEASF.

The chain is built from TRBV5-1 and TRBJ1-2, with D possibly being TRBD1 (6 bases). The CDR3 is 16 residues long. V shed 2 bases and J shed 0 bases, with 14 bases lying between them. CDR1 SGHRS and CDR2 YFSETQ come from the germline V gene. CDR3 residues: CASSFNGGATNYGYTF. The CDR3 nucleotides read TGCGCCAGCAGCTTTAATGGGGGGGCGACTAACTATGGCTACACCTTC.

This clonotype was seen ten or more times. This sequence joins TRBV10-2 and TRBJ1-2; TRBD1 matches 8 bases. J was trimmed by 3 bases and V by 6 bases; bases with no gene match: 6. The CDR3 totals 14 residues. Germline V gene lookup returns CDR1 WSHSY and CDR2 SAAADI. This CDR3 reads CASRIQGDHYGYTF. CDR3 DNA: TGCGCCAGCAGGATACAGGGGGATCACTATGGCTACACCTTC.

For the CDR3, the DNA is TGTGCCAGCAGCTGGGACTCTTGGCAGAGCTCCTACGAGCAGTACTTC. It codes for CASSWDSWQSSYEQYF. This sequence joins TRBV7-2 and TRBJ2-7, with D possibly TRBD2 on 6 matching bases. Germline loops: CDR1 SGHTA, CDR2 FQGNSA. Trimming left V 4 bases short and J 0 bases short, with 16 bases between. The CDR3 length is 16 residues.

V is TRBV23-1 and J is TRBJ2-7; TRBD2 aligns across 8 bases. TRBV23-1 is treated as an ORF (open reading frame) with a function not yet certain. The CDR3 is made up of 17 amino acids. V shed 2 bases and J 4 bases; nucleotides not matched to a gene: 13. CDR3 coding DNA: TGCGCCAGCAGTCAAACAGGAGGAGCGGGAGAAGTATACGAGCAGTACTTC. This translates into CASSQTGGAGEVYEQYF.

The genes are TRBV7-9 and TRBJ2-5; the match to TRBD2 covers 11 bases. The DNA end favors TRBJ2-7, so the J call may be wrong. CDR1 SEHNR and CDR2 FQNEAQ come from the germline V gene (reference sequence). The CDR3 is made up of 15 amino acids. In DNA form, the CDR3 reads TGTGCCAGCAGCCTAAGTACTAGCGGGAGACACGAGCAGTACTTC. It translates to CASSLSTSGRHEQYF.

The chain recombines TRBV2 with TRBJ1-5; 10 nucleotides match TRBD1. The ends lost 6 bases at V and 5 bases at J; junction bases unmatched: 7. The germline CDR1 and CDR2 sequences are SNHLY and FYNNEI. This CDR3 is built from 15 residues. The CDR3 here is CASRERTGGDQPQHF. As DNA, the CDR3 is TGTGCCAGCAGGGAACGGACAGGGGGGGATCAGCCCCAGCATTTT.

The chain combines TRBV20-1 with TRBJ2-7; TRBD1 matches 8 bases. This CDR3 has 12 residues. CDR1 is DFQATT and CDR2 is SNEGSKA in the germline V gene (reference sequence). After removal of 7 bases from V and 7 bases from J, the junction contained 9 bases not matched to a gene. The CDR3 DNA is TGCAGTGGTTACAGGGGGGCAAGGGAGCAGTACTTC. This translates into CSGYRGAREQYF.

The chain joins TRBV12-5 to TRBJ1-4; possibly TRBD1 for D (5 bases). The V gene's germline CDR1 is LGHNT and CDR2 FRNRAP. The germline V and J ends were trimmed by 11 bases and 3 bases, with 10 bases remaining between them. The CDR3 has 12 residues. The CDR3, as DNA: TGTGCTGCTCGGGGCTCTAATGAAAAACTGTTTTTT. It translates to CAARGSNEKLFF.

The chain has TRBV25-1 and TRBJ1-2; maybe TRBD1 (6 bases). The germline V gene has CDR1 MGHDK and CDR2 SYGVNS. CDR3 size: 15 residues. V dropped 4 bases and J dropped 4 bases, with 16 bases sitting between them. In DNA form, the CDR3 reads TGTGCCAGCAGTGTGACTCCAGGGGTTGGCTATGGCTACACCTTC. Residues: CASSVTPGVGYGYTF.

To note about this clonotype: Germline and junction disagree at one end, which may indicate a read error. The rearrangement links TRBV7-7 to TRBJ2-5, with 8 bases aligning to TRBD1. Looked up from germline, CDR1 is SSHAT and CDR2 is FNYEAQ (reference sequence). The CDR3 has 17 amino acids. The CDR3 protein is CASSHGQGGGDQETQYF. The CDR3 bases are TGTGCTAGCAGCCACGGACAGGGCGGCGGGGACCAAGAGACCCAGTACTTC.

This clonotype was found once. The chain has TRBV2 and TRBJ1-1, with D uncertain. The germline gives CDR1 SNHLY, CDR2 FYNNEI. V was shortened by 6 bases and J by 0 bases, with 11 bases between the two germline ends. The CDR3 consists of 14 residues. The chain's CDR3 is CASRGGSMNTEAFF. DNA for the CDR3: TGTGCCAGCAGGGGAGGGAGTATGAACACTGAAGCTTTCTTT.

This chain uses TRBV12-3 or TRBV12-4 with TRBJ1-2, with D maybe TRBD1 (5 bases). Trimming took 3 bases from V and 4 from J, leaving 15 bases between them. CDR3 length: 15 amino acids. CDR3 in DNA: TGTGCCAGCAGTTTTCGTGGCTGGGACTGCTATGGCTACACCTTC. It is translated as CASSFRGWDCYGYTF.

The chain combines TRBV2 with TRBJ1-1, with TRBD1 as a possible D gene (6 bases). Trimming stripped 3 bases from V and 5 bases from J, with 22 bases between. The germline V gene has CDR1 SNHLY and CDR2 FYNNEI. The CDR3 runs 17 residues. In DNA form, the CDR3 reads TGTGCCAGCAGTGAGGGGGGGGGCTGTACGAGCAGTACTGAAGCTTTCTTT. This encodes CASSEGGGCTSSTEAFF.

The V call is TRBV11-1, the J call TRBJ2-3, with a weak D call TRBD2 (6 bases). Germline V gives CDR1 SGHAT, CDR2 FQDESV (reference sequence). The CDR3 has 13 amino acids. Deletions cut 0 bases from V and 6 bases from J, with 7 bases between. CDR3 region: CASSLAEGDTQYF. The CDR3, as DNA: TGTGCCAGCAGCTTAGCGGAGGGGGATACGCAGTATTTT.